One and the same sample provided the 5 T cell receptor beta chains below, sequenced in a study of blood T cell repertoires in COVID-19. Some clones are missing from TCRdb's copy, which holds only in-frame ones; the method was immunoSEQ multiplex PCR. The repertoire holds 200,000 or so clones, around 86% seen once, with roughly 5% in the top ten. Sequencing was done on a sample of peripheral blood. The receptors were gathered from a human donor in a cohort sampled during active COVID-19.

This clone was counted many times. The genes are TRBV27 and TRBJ1-5, with D possibly being TRBD1 (5 bases). V was pared by 6 bases and J by 4 bases, with 13 bases between. Germline V CDR1 and CDR2: MNHEY, SMNVEV (reference sequence). The CDR3 contains 14 residues. The CDR3 loop is CASREGEANQPQHF. The DNA for the CDR3 is TGTGCCAGCAGGGAAGGGGAGGCTAATCAGCCCCAGCATTTT.

Only a few counts were recorded for this clone. The chain is built from TRBV28 and TRBJ2-1; 10 nucleotides match TRBD2. This CDR3 comprises 17 residues. Germline CDR1 MDHEN, CDR2 SYDVKM. The V and J ends lost 3 bases and 2 bases, in that order; junction bases with no gene match: 7. CDR3 coding DNA: TGTGCCAGCAGTTTCCCACTAGCGGGAAAAACCTACAATGAGCAGTTCTTC. Translated, it gives CASSFPLAGKTYNEQFF.

The CDR3 DNA follows: TGTGCCAGCAGCCAAGACCTAGCGGGAGCTCGGGAGCAGTACTTC. Translating gives CASSQDLAGAREQYF. The rearrangement joins TRBV4-2 to TRBJ2-7, with TRBD2 matching 10 bases. V lost 0 bases and J lost 7; bases outside the gene matches: 6. The CDR3 covers 15 residues. Germline V gene lookup returns CDR1 LGHNA and CDR2 YNFKEQ.

This chain connects TRBV28 to TRBJ2-5; D might be TRBD1 (5 bases). The germline V gene has CDR1 MDHEN and CDR2 SYDVKM. The V gene lost 3 bases and the J gene lost 2 bases, with 7 bases spanning the gap. The CDR3 consists of 13 residues. The CDR3, as DNA: TGTGCCAGCAGTTTTCCAGGGCAAGAGACCCAGTACTTC. Residues: CASSFPGQETQYF.

The chain joins TRBV6-5 to TRBJ2-2, with D maybe TRBD2 (5 bases). Trimming removed 2 bases at V and 6 bases at J, with 10 bases between. Germline lookup yields CDR1 MNHEY and CDR2 SVGAGI. This CDR3 comprises 14 residues. In nucleotides, the CDR3 is TGTGCCAGCAGTTACACCAGCGGCGCCGGGGAGCTGTTTTTT. Protein sequence: CASSYTSGAGELFF.